The rows below give T cell receptor beta chains drawn from one sample of a study of shared T cell receptors in the human thymus. Sequencing used immunoSEQ multiplex PCR; TCRdb keeps in-frame clones, though not all of them. The sample holds 600,000 or so clones, 87% seen once. This sample also appeared in a second study, on human thymus T cells.

The source material was thymocytes. The source is a boy under three years old with a congenital heart defect. CDR3s include the opening cysteine and the closing phenylalanine or tryptophan. Each record gives: V gene, J gene, D gene, clone size, CDR3 DNA, CDR3 protein. The D gene is left open where the match is weak. Clone sizes are given selectively: once, few, many, or a class where the clone is expanded.

v_call: TRBV4-1; j_call: TRBJ1-6; d_call: .; clone_size: .; cdr3_nt: TGCGCCAGCAGCCAGAGTCTCCCTGTAGCGAGCTCCTATAATTCCCCCCTCCACTTT; cdr3_aa: CASSQSLPVASSYNSPLHF
v_call: TRBV5-4; j_call: TRBJ2-1; d_call: TRBD2; clone_size: once; cdr3_nt: TGTGCCAGCAGCTTCCCAGATCGGGCTAGCGGGAGTGGAAGTGAGCAGTTCTTC; cdr3_aa: CASSFPDRASGSGSEQFF
v_call: TRBV4-3; j_call: TRBJ2-7; d_call: .; clone_size: .; cdr3_nt: TGCGCCAGCAGCCAAGATCTCCAGCGGGGACACTACGAGCAGTACTTC; cdr3_aa: CASSQDLQRGHYEQYF
v_call: TRBV5-1; j_call: TRBJ2-7; d_call: TRBD1; clone_size: .; cdr3_nt: TGCGCCAGCAGCTGGGCCCAGAAAGGGGGCCCCTCCTACGAGCAGTACTTC; cdr3_aa: CASSWAQKGGPSYEQYF
v_call: TRBV27; j_call: TRBJ2-6; d_call: TRBD1; clone_size: .; cdr3_nt: TGTGCCAGCAGTTCCCAGGGGGCGCGAAAAGCTGGGGCCAACGTCCTGACTTTC; cdr3_aa: CASSSQGARKAGANVLTF
v_call: TRBV4-1; j_call: TRBJ2-7; d_call: .; clone_size: .; cdr3_nt: TGCGCCAGCAGCCAAATCGGCCTTGGCGGATACTACGAGCAGTACTTC; cdr3_aa: CASSQIGLGGYYEQYF
v_call: TRBV6-1; j_call: TRBJ2-7; d_call: TRBD2; clone_size: .; cdr3_nt: TGTGCCAGCAGTGTTGGACTAGTTTATAGAGGAGACGAGCAGTACTTC; cdr3_aa: CASSVGLVYRGDEQYF
v_call: TRBV5-1; j_call: TRBJ2-6; d_call: .; clone_size: .; cdr3_nt: TGCGCCAGCAGCCCAGGGGCCTGGGCCAACGTCCTGACTTTC; cdr3_aa: CASSPGAWANVLTF
v_call: TRBV7-8; j_call: TRBJ1-5; d_call: .; clone_size: .; cdr3_nt: TGTGCCAGCAGCTTAGCGAGCAGGACTTCAAAGCCTCAGCCCCAGCATTTT; cdr3_aa: CASSLASRTSKPQPQHF
v_call: TRBV6-5; j_call: TRBJ1-5; d_call: .; clone_size: .; cdr3_nt: TGTGCCAGCAGCCCTGACAGTAGCAATCAGCCCCAGCATTTT; cdr3_aa: CASSPDSSNQPQHF
v_call: TRBV15; j_call: TRBJ1-4; d_call: .; clone_size: .; cdr3_nt: TGTGCCACCAGCAGAGATAGGGGGGGAATAGAAAAACTGTTTTTT; cdr3_aa: CATSRDRGGIEKLFF
v_call: TRBV19; j_call: TRBJ2-7; d_call: TRBD2; clone_size: .; cdr3_nt: TGTGCCAGTAGTCCACAAGGACTAGCGGGAGGTGCCCACGAGCAGTACTTC; cdr3_aa: CASSPQGLAGGAHEQYF
v_call: TRBV4-3; j_call: TRBJ2-7; d_call: .; clone_size: .; cdr3_nt: TGCGCCAGCAGCCAGCTAGCGACCCCCTCCTCCTACGAGCAGTACTTC; cdr3_aa: CASSQLATPSSYEQYF
v_call: TRBV9; j_call: TRBJ2-5; d_call: TRBD2; clone_size: .; cdr3_nt: TGTGCCAGCAGCGTAGGGGAGGGGCAGGGAGAGACCCAGTACTTC; cdr3_aa: CASSVGEGQGETQYF
v_call: TRBV5-1; j_call: TRBJ2-2; d_call: .; clone_size: .; cdr3_nt: TGCGCCAGCAAAGTCCCGGGACTTGGCGGGGAGCTGTTTTTT; cdr3_aa: CASKVPGLGGELFF
v_call: TRBV5-6; j_call: TRBJ1-3; d_call: TRBD1; clone_size: .; cdr3_nt: TGTGCCAGCAGCCTTCAGCCTGACAGGGAAGGTGGAAACACCATATATTTT; cdr3_aa: CASSLQPDREGGNTIYF
v_call: TRBV28; j_call: TRBJ1-5; d_call: .; clone_size: .; cdr3_nt: TGTGCCAGCAGTTTAAGTCCCCCGGGGAGGGGGGGACAGCCCCAGCATTTT; cdr3_aa: CASSLSPPGRGGQPQHF
v_call: TRBV6-5; j_call: TRBJ1-4; d_call: TRBD1; clone_size: .; cdr3_nt: TGTGCCAGCAGTCGGACAGGGGTTGAAAAACTGTTTTTT; cdr3_aa: CASSRTGVEKLFF
v_call: TRBV5-4; j_call: TRBJ1-2; d_call: .; clone_size: .; cdr3_nt: TGTGCCAGCAGCTTCGAACAGGGATTAAACTATGGCTACACCTTC; cdr3_aa: CASSFEQGLNYGYTF
v_call: TRBV7-3; j_call: TRBJ2-3; d_call: .; clone_size: .; cdr3_nt: TGTGCCAGCAGCTTAATTTTCTTCTACACAGATACGCAGTATTTT; cdr3_aa: CASSLIFFYTDTQYF
v_call: TRBV4-3; j_call: TRBJ2-1; d_call: TRBD1; clone_size: .; cdr3_nt: TGCGCCAGCAGCCCGGACAGGAGACATTACAATGAGCAGTTCTTC; cdr3_aa: CASSPDRRHYNEQFF
v_call: TRBV11-2; j_call: TRBJ2-3; d_call: TRBD2; clone_size: .; cdr3_nt: TGTGCCAGCAGCCAACAGACTAGCGGGGTTAAAGATACGCAGTATTTT; cdr3_aa: CASSQQTSGVKDTQYF
v_call: TRBV7-9; j_call: TRBJ1-2; d_call: .; clone_size: .; cdr3_nt: TGTGCCAGCGGGGTTCTTGGGACTCCTTTAGGCTACACCTTC; cdr3_aa: CASGVLGTPLGYTF
v_call: TRBV5-1; j_call: TRBJ2-1; d_call: TRBD1; clone_size: .; cdr3_nt: TGCGCCAGCATCGGTGGACAGGGGTCGGACTACAATGAGCAGTTCTTC; cdr3_aa: CASIGGQGSDYNEQFF
v_call: TRBV27; j_call: TRBJ1-1; d_call: .; clone_size: once; cdr3_nt: TGTGCCAGCAGTATCGGTTTGGTGAACACTGAAGCTTTCTTT; cdr3_aa: CASSIGLVNTEAFF
v_call: TRBV21-1; j_call: TRBJ1-5; d_call: .; clone_size: few; cdr3_nt: TGTGCCAGCAGCAAAGAGGGATTGGGACAGGGGGTTTCGGGCCCCAGTCAGCCCCAGCATTTT; cdr3_aa: CASSKEGLGQGVSGPSQPQHF
v_call: TRBV19; j_call: TRBJ2-7; d_call: .; clone_size: .; cdr3_nt: TGTGCCAGTAAACGCGGGGAAAGCTCCTACGAGCAGTACTTC; cdr3_aa: CASKRGESSYEQYF
v_call: TRBV7-9; j_call: TRBJ1-1; d_call: .; clone_size: .; cdr3_nt: TGTGCCAGCAGCTTAGGCTGGGGGGGATTGAACACTGAAGCTTTCTTT; cdr3_aa: CASSLGWGGLNTEAFF
v_call: TRBV7-2; j_call: TRBJ1-2; d_call: .; clone_size: .; cdr3_nt: TGTGCCAGCAGTTCAGGAGGGCTGGGGGGCTACACCTTC; cdr3_aa: CASSSGGLGGYTF
v_call: TRBV4-3; j_call: TRBJ2-3; d_call: TRBD2; clone_size: .; cdr3_nt: TGCGCCAGCAGCCAAGATCCTAGCGGCCCCACAGATACGCAGTATTTT; cdr3_aa: CASSQDPSGPTDTQYF
v_call: TRBV19; j_call: TRBJ2-3; d_call: TRBD2; clone_size: .; cdr3_nt: TGTGCCAGTAGTATTCTACTAGCGGGAGTCCTGGATACGCAGTATTTT; cdr3_aa: CASSILLAGVLDTQYF
v_call: TRBV19; j_call: TRBJ1-2; d_call: TRBD1; clone_size: .; cdr3_nt: TGTGCCAGCTCGGACAGGGGGCTTGGCTACACCTTC; cdr3_aa: CASSDRGLGYTF
v_call: TRBV2; j_call: TRBJ2-3; d_call: TRBD2; clone_size: .; cdr3_nt: TGTGCCAGCAGCCACAAACGGACTAGCGGGAGGGCCATCAGTGGGGGTTTT; cdr3_aa: CASSHKRTSGRAISGGF
v_call: TRBV18; j_call: TRBJ2-7; d_call: .; clone_size: .; cdr3_nt: TGTGCCAGCTCACCACTTCCCTCTTCCTACGAGCAGTACTTC; cdr3_aa: CASSPLPSSYEQYF
v_call: TRBV28; j_call: TRBJ2-1; d_call: TRBD2; clone_size: .; cdr3_nt: TGTGCCAGCAGTTCCTTAGCGGGACGAAGTATAGAGGAGCAGTTCTTC; cdr3_aa: CASSSLAGRSIEEQFF
v_call: TRBV11-2; j_call: TRBJ2-7; d_call: TRBD2; clone_size: .; cdr3_nt: TGTGCCAGCAGCTTAGGCGCGGGGGGGCCGTACGAGCAGTACTTC; cdr3_aa: CASSLGAGGPYEQYF
v_call: TRBV12-5; j_call: TRBJ1-2; d_call: .; clone_size: .; cdr3_nt: TGTGCTAGTGGTTCGGTTTCGGACTCTCGGTTTAACTATGGCTACACCTTC; cdr3_aa: CASGSVSDSRFNYGYTF
v_call: TRBV28; j_call: TRBJ2-7; d_call: .; clone_size: .; cdr3_nt: TGTGCCAGCAGTTTCGGGACAAATTCCTACGAGCAGTACTTC; cdr3_aa: CASSFGTNSYEQYF
v_call: TRBV11-2; j_call: TRBJ2-7; d_call: .; clone_size: .; cdr3_nt: TGTGCCAGCCGGGACTCCGTGAGCTCCTACGAGCAGTACTTC; cdr3_aa: CASRDSVSSYEQYF
v_call: TRBV4-1; j_call: TRBJ2-5; d_call: TRBD2; clone_size: .; cdr3_nt: TGCGCCAGCAGCCAAGACCGCCGCGCGGGGGACCAAGAGACCCAGTACTTC; cdr3_aa: CASSQDRRAGDQETQYF
v_call: TRBV6-5; j_call: TRBJ2-5; d_call: .; clone_size: .; cdr3_nt: TGTGCCAGCAGTTACTCGAACAGGGTTGGGGAGACCCAGTACTTC; cdr3_aa: CASSYSNRVGETQYF
v_call: TRBV7-5; j_call: TRBJ1-6; d_call: .; clone_size: .; cdr3_nt: TGTGCCAGAAGCCCGGGACTACATACGGGGGGTCCCCTCCACTTT; cdr3_aa: CARSPGLHTGGPLHF
v_call: TRBV28; j_call: TRBJ1-5; d_call: TRBD1; clone_size: .; cdr3_nt: TGTGCCAGCAGTCCTACAAGTGGACAGGGGCTGAGCAATCAGCCCCAGCATTTT; cdr3_aa: CASSPTSGQGLSNQPQHF
v_call: TRBV5-4; j_call: TRBJ2-7; d_call: .; clone_size: .; cdr3_nt: TGTGCCAGCAGTCATAAGGGGTCCCAGATATTC; cdr3_aa: CASSHKGSQIF
v_call: TRBV9; j_call: TRBJ1-1; d_call: TRBD1; clone_size: .; cdr3_nt: TGTGCCAGCAGCCCCGGACAGGGCCAGTTTGAAGCTTTCTTT; cdr3_aa: CASSPGQGQFEAFF
v_call: TRBV30; j_call: TRBJ1-2; d_call: .; clone_size: .; cdr3_nt: TGTGCCTGGAGTACTACAAGGCGACACGAGGAGGACGGCTATGGCTACACCTTC; cdr3_aa: CAWSTTRRHEEDGYGYTF
v_call: TRBV28; j_call: TRBJ1-5; d_call: .; clone_size: .; cdr3_nt: TGTGCCAGCAGTACCCGGGGGAAGGGGAGCAATCAGCCCCAGCATTTT; cdr3_aa: CASSTRGKGSNQPQHF